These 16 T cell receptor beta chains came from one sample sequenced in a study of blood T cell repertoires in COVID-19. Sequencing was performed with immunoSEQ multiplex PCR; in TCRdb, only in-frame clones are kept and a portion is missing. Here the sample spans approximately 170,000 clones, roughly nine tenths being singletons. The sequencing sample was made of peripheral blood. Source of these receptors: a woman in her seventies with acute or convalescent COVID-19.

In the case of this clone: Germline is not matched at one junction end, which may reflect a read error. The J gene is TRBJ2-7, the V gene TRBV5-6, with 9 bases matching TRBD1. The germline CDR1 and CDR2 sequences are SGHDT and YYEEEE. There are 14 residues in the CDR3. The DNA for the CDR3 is TGTGCCAGCAGCGAAACAGGGGGCTCCCACGAGCAGTACTTC. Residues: CASSETGGSHEQYF.

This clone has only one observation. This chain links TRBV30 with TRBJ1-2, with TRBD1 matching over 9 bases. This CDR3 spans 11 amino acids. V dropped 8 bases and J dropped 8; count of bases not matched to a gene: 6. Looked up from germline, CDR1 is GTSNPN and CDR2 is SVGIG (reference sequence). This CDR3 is CATSTGGGYTF. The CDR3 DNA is TGTGCCACTTCGACAGGGGGAGGCTACACCTTC.

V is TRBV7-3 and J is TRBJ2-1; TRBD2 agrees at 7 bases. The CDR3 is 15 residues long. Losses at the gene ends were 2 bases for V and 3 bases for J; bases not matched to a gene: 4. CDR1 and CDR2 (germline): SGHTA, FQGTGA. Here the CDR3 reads CASSLGAGLYNEQFF. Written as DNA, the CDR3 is TGTGCCAGCAGCTTAGGAGCGGGACTCTACAATGAGCAGTTCTTC.

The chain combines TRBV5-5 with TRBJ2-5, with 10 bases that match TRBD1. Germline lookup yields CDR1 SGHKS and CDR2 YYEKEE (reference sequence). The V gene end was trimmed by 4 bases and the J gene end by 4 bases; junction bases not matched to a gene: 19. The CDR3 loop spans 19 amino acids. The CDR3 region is CASSQLRSLGQGSRETQYF. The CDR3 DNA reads TGTGCCAGCAGCCAGCTTCGGAGCCTGGGACAGGGGTCAAGAGAGACCCAGTACTTC. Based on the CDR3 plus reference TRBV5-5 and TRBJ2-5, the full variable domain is DAGVTQSPTHLIKTRGQQVTLRCSPISGHKSVSWYQQVLGQGPQFIFQYYEKEERGRGNFPDRFSARQFPNYSSELNVNALLLGDSALYLCASSQLRSLGQGSRETQYFGPGTRLLVL.

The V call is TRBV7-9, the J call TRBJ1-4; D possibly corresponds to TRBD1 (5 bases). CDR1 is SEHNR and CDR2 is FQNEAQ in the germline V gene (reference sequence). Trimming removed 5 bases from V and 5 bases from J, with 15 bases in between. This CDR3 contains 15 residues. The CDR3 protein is CASSTRRKGNEKLFF. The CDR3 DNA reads TGTGCCAGCAGCACCCGACGAAAGGGGAATGAAAAACTGTTTTTT.

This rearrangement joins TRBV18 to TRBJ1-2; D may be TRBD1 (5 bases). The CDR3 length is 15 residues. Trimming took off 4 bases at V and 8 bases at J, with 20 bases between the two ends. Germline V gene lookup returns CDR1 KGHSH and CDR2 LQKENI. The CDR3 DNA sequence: TGTGCCAGCTCACGGGGCGCGGGGAAAAGTCTCGGCTACACCTTC. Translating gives CASSRGAGKSLGYTF. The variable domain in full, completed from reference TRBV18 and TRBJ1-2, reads NAGVMQNPRHLVRRRGQEARLRCSPMKGHSHVYWYRQLPEEGLKFMVYLQKENIIDESGMPKERFSAEFPKEGPSILRIQQVVRGDSAAYFCASSRGAGKSLGYTFGSGTRLTVV.

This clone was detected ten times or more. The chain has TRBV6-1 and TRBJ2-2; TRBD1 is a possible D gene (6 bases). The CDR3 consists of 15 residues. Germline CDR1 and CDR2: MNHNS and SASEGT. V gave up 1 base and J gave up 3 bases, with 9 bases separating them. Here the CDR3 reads CASSEGDIYTGELFF. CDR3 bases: TGTGCCAGCAGTGAAGGGGACATTTACACCGGGGAGCTGTTTTTT.

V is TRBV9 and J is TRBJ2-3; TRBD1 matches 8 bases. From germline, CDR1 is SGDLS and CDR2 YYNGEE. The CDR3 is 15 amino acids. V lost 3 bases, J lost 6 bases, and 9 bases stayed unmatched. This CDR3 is CASSGLDRGADTQYF. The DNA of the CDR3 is TGTGCCAGCAGCGGACTAGACAGGGGTGCCGATACGCAGTATTTT.

The DNA for the CDR3 is TGTGCCAGCTCACCACGTGGAGCGGGGGGGCCGGAGACCCAGTACTTC. Translated, it gives CASSPRGAGGPETQYF. The chain combines TRBV18 with TRBJ2-5, with 10 bases lining up with TRBD2. The CDR3 is made up of 16 amino acids. CDR1 and CDR2 (germline): KGHSH, LQKENI. Trimming at V came to 1 base and at J to 5 bases, leaving 7 bases not matched to a gene.

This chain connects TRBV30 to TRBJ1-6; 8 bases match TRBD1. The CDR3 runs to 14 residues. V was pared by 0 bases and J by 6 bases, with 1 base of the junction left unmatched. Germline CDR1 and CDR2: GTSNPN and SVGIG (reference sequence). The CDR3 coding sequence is TGTGCCTGGAGTGTACAGGGGGGTAATTCACCCCTCCACTTT. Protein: CAWSVQGGNSPLHF.

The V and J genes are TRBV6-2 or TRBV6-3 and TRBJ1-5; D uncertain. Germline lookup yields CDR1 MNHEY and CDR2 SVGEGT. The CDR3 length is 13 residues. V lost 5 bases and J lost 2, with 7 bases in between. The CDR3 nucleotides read TGTGCCAGCAGTGGAGCCCGCAATCAGCCCCAGCATTTT. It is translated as CASSGARNQPQHF.

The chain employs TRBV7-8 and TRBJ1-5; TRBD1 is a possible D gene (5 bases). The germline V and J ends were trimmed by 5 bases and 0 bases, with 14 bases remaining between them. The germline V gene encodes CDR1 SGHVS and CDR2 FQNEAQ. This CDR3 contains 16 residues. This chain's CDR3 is CASSAFGAVSNQPQHF. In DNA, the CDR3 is TGTGCCAGCAGCGCTTTTGGGGCGGTTAGCAATCAGCCCCAGCATTTT.

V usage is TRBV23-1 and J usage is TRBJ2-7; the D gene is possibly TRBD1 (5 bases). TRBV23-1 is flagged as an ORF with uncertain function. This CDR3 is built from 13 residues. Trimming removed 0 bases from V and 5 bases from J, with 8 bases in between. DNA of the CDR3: TGCGCCAGCAGTCAATCGTCCAGGGACGAGCAGTACTTC. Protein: CASSQSSRDEQYF.

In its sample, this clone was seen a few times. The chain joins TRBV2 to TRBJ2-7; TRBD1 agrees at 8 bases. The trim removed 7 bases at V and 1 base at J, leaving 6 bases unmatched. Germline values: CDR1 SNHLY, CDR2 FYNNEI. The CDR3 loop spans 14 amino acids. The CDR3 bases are TGTGCCAGCAAGCTGGACAGGGCGTCCTACGAGCAGTACTTC. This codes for CASKLDRASYEQYF.

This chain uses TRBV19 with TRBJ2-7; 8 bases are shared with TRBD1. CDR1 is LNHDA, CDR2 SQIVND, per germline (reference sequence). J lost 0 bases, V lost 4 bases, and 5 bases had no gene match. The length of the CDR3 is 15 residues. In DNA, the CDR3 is TGTGCCAGTAGTACGCCAGGGACAGGCTCCTACGAGCAGTACTTC. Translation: CASSTPGTGSYEQYF.

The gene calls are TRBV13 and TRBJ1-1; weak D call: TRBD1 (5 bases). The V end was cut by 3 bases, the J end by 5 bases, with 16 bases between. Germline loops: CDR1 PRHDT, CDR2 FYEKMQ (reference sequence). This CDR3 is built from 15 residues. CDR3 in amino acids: CASSFGWQGGTEAFF. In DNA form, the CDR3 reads TGTGCCAGCAGCTTTGGTTGGCAGGGAGGGACTGAAGCTTTCTTT.